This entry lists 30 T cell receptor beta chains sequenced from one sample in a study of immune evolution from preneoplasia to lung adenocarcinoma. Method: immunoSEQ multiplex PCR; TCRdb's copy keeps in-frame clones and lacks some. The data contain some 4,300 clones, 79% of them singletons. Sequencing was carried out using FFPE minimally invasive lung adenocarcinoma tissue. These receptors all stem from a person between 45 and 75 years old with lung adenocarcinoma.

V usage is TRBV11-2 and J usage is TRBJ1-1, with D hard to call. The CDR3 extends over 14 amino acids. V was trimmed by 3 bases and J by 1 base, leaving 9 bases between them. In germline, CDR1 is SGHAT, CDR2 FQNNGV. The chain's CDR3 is CASSLSRANTEAFF. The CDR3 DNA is TGTGCCAGCAGCTTGTCACGAGCGAACACTGAAGCTTTCTTT.

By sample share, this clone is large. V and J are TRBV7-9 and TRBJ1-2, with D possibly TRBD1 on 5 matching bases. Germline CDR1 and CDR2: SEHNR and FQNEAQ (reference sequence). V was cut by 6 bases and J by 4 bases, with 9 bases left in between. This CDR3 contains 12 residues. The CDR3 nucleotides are TGTGCCAGCAGGATGGGGGGCTATGGCTACACCTTC. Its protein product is CASRMGGYGYTF. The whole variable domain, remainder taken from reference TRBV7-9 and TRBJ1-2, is DTGVSQNPRHKITKRGQNVTFRCDPISEHNRLYWYRQTLGQGPEFLTYFQNEAQLEKSRLLSDRFSAERPKGSFSTLEIQRTEQGDSAMYLCASRMGGYGYTFGSGTRLTVV.

CDR3 residues: CASSQDPGGALYEQYF. The CDR3, as DNA: TGCGCCAGCAGCCAAGATCCTGGGGGCGCGCTCTACGAGCAGTACTTC. The chain links TRBV4-1 to TRBJ2-7; maybe TRBD1 (6 bases). The CDR3 runs 16 residues. The V and J ends lost 0 bases and 3 bases respectively, with 15 bases between them. Germline V gives CDR1 MGHRA, CDR2 YSYEKL.

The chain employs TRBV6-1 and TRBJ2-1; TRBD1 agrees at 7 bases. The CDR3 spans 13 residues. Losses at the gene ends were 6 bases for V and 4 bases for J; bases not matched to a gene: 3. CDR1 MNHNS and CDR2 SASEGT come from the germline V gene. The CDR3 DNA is TGTGCCAGCAGAGGGACAGAGTACAATGAGCAGTTCTTC. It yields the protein CASRGTEYNEQFF.

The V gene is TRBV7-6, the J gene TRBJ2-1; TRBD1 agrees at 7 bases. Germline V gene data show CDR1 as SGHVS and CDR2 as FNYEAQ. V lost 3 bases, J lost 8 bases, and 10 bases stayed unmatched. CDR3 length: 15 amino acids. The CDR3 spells CASSLTGNSFDEQFF. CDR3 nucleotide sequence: TGTGCCAGCAGCTTGACAGGGAACTCCTTTGATGAGCAGTTCTTC.

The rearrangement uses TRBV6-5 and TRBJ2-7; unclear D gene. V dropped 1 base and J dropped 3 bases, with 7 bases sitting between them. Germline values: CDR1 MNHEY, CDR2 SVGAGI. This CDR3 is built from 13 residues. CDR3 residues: CASSYLGNYEQYF. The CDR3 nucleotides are TGTGCCAGCAGTTACTTGGGAAACTACGAGCAGTACTTC.

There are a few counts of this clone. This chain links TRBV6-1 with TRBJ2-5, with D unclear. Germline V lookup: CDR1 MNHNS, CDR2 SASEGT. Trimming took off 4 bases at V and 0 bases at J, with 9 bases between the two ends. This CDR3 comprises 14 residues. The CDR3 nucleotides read TGTGCCAGCAGTGTTTGGGTTTACCAAGAGACCCAGTACTTC. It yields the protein CASSVWVYQETQYF.

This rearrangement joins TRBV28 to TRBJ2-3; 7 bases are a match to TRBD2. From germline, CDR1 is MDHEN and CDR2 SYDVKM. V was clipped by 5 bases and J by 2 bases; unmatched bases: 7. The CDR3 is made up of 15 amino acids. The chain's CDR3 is CASSPPTSHTDTQYF. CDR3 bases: TGTGCCAGCAGTCCCCCGACTAGCCACACAGATACGCAGTATTTT.

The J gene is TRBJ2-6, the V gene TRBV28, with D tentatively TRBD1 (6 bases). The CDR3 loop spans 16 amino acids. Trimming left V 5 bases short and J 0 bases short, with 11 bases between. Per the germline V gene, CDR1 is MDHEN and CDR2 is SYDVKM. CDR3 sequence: CASSETGRSGANVLTF. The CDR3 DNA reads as TGTGCCAGCAGTGAAACAGGGCGCTCTGGGGCCAACGTCCTGACTTTC.

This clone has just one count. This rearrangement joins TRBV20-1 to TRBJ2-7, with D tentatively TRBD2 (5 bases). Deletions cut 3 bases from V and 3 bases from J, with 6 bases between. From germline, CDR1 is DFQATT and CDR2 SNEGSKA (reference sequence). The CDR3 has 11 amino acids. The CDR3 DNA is TGCAGTGCTAGTCGGGGCTACGAGCAGTACTTC. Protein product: CSASRGYEQYF.

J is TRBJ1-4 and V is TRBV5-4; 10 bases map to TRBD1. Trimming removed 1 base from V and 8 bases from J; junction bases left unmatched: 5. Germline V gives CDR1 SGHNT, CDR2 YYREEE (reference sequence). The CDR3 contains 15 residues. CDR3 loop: CASSLRGQGTEKLFF. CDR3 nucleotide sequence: TGTGCCAGCAGCTTGCGGGGACAGGGGACCGAAAAACTGTTTTTT.

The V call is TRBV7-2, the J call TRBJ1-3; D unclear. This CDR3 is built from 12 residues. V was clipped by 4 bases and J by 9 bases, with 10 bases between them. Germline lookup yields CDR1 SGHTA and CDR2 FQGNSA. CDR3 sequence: CASSSPPGTIYF. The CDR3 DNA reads TGTGCCAGCAGCTCCCCACCCGGCACCATATATTTT.

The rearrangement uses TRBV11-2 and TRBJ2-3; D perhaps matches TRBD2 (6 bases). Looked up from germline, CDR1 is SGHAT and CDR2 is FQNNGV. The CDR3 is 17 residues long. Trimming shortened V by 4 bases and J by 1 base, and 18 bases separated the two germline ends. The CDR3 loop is CASSSGVGGEGTDTQYF. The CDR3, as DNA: TGTGCCAGCAGCTCGGGGGTCGGTGGCGAGGGCACAGATACGCAGTATTTT.

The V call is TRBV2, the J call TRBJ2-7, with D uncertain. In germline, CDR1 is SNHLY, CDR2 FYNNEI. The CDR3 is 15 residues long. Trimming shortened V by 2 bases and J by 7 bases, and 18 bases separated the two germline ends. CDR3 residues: CASSEPLAKLEEQYF. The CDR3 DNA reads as TGTGCCAGCAGTGAACCCTTGGCCAAACTGGAAGAGCAGTACTTC.

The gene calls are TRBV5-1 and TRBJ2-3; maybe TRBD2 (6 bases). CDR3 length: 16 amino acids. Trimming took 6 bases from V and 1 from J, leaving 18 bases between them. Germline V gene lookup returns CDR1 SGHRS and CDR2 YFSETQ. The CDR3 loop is CASKQTGRTGTDTQYF. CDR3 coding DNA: TGCGCCAGCAAACAAACCGGGAGAACGGGCACAGATACGCAGTATTTT.

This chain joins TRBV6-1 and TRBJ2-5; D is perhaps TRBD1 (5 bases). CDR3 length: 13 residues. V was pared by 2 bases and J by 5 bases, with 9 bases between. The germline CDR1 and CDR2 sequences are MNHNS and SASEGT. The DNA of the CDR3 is TGTGCCAGCAGTGAACAGGGTTTGGAGACCCAGTACTTC. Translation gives CASSEQGLETQYF.

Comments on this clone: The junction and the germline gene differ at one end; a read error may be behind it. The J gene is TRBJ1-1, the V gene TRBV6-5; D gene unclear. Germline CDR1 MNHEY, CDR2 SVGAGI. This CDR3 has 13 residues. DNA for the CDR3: TGTGCCAGCAGTTACTCAACGAACGCTGAAGCTTTCTTT. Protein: CASSYSTNAEAFF.

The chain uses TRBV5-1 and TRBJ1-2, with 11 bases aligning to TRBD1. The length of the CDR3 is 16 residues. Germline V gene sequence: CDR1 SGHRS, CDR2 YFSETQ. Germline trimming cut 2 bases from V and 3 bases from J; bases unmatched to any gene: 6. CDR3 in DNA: TGCGCCAGCAGCTTATCTCCGGGACAGGGGGACTATGGCTACACCTTC. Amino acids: CASSLSPGQGDYGYTF.

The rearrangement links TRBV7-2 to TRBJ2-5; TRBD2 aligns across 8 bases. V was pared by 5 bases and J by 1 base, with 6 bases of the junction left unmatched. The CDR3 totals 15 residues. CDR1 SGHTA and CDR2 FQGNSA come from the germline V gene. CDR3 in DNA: TGTGCCAGCAGCCCCCGAACTAGCGGCCAAGAGACCCAGTACTTC. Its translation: CASSPRTSGQETQYF. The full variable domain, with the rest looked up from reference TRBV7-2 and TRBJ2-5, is GAGVSQSPSNKVTEKGKDVELRCDPISGHTALYWYRQSLGQGLEFLIYFQGNSAPDKSGLPSDRFSAERTGGSVSTLTIQRTQQEDSAVYLCASSPRTSGQETQYFGPGTRLLVL.

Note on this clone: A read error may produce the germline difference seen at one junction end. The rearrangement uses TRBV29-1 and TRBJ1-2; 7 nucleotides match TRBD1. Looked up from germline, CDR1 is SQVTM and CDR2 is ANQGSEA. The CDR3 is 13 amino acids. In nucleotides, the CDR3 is TGCAGCGCTGAAACAGGGGAAAACTATGGCTACACCTTC. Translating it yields CSAETGENYGYTF. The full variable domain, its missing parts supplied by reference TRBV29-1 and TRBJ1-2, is SAVISQKPSRDICQRGTSLTIQCQVDSQVTMMFWYRQQPGQSLTLIATANQGSEATYESGFVIDKFPISRPNLTFSTLTVSNMSPEDSSIYLCSAETGENYGYTFGSGTRLTVV.

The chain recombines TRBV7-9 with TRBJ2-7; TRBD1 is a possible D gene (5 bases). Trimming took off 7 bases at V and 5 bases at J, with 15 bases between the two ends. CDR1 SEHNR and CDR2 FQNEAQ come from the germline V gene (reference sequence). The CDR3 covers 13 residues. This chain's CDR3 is CASNPQGANEQYF. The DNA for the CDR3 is TGTGCCAGCAACCCCCAGGGCGCCAACGAGCAGTACTTC.

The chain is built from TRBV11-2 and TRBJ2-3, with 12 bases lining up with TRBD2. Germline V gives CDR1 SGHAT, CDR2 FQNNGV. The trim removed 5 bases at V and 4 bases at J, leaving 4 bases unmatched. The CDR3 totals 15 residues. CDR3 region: CASSPRTSGADTQYF. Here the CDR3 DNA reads TGTGCCAGCAGCCCACGGACTAGCGGGGCAGATACGCAGTATTTT.

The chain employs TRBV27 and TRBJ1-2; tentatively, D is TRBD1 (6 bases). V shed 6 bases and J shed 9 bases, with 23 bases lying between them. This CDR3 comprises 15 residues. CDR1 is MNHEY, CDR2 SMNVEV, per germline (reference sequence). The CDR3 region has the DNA TGTGCCAGCAGGGGGGGAGGGACACCTACTGAGAGCTACACCTTC. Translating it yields CASRGGGTPTESYTF.

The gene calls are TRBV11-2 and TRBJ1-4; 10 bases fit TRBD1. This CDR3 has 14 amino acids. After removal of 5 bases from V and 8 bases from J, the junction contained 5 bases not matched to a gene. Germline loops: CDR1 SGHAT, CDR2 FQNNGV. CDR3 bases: TGTGCCAGCAGCCCACAGACAGGGGGCGAAAAACTGTTTTTT. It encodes CASSPQTGGEKLFF.

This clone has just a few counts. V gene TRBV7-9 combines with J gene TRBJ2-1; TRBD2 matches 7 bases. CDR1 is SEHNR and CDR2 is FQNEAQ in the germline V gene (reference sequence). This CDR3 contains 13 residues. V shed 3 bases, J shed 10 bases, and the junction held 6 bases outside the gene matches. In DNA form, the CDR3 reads TGTGCCAGCAGCTTCCTCTTACTAGCGGAGCAGTTCTTC. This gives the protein CASSFLLLAEQFF.

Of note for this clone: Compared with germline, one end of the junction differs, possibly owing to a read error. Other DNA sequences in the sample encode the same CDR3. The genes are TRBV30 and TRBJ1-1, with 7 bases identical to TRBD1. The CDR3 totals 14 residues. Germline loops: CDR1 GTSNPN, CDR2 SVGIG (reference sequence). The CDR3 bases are TGTGCCTGCAGGACGTGGACAGGAGATACTGAAGCCTTCTTT. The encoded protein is CACRTWTGDTEAFF. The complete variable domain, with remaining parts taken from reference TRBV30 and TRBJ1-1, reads SQTIHQWPATLVQPVGSPLSLECTVEGTSNPNLYWYRQAAGRGLQLLFYSVGIGQISSEVPQNLSASRPQDRQFILSSKKLLLSDSGFYLCACRTWTGDTEAFFGQGTRLTVV.

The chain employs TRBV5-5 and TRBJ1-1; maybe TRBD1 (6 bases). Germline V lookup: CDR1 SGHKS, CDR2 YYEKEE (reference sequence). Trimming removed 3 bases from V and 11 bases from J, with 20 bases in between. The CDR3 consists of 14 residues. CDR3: CASSSEGGELRAFF. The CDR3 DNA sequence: TGTGCCAGCAGCTCGGAAGGGGGGGAGCTCCGCGCTTTCTTT.

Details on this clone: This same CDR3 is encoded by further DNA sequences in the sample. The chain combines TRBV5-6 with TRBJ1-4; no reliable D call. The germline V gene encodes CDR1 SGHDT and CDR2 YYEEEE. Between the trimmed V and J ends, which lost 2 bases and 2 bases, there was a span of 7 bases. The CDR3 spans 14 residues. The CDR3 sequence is CASSFYTTNEKLFF. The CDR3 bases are TGTGCCAGCAGCTTCTATACGACTAATGAAAAACTGTTTTTT.

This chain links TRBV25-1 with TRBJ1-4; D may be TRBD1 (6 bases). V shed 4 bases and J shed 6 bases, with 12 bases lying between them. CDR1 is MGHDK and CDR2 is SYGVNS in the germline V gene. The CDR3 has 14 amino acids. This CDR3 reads CASSGGAEDEKLFF. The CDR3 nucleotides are TGTGCCAGCAGTGGGGGGGCCGAGGATGAAAAACTGTTTTTT.

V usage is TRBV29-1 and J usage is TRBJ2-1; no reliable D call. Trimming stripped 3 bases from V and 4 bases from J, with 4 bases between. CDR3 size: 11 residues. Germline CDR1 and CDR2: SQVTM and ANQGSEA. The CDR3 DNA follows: TGCAGCGTTGAGGATTACAATGAGCAGTTCTTC. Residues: CSVEDYNEQFF.